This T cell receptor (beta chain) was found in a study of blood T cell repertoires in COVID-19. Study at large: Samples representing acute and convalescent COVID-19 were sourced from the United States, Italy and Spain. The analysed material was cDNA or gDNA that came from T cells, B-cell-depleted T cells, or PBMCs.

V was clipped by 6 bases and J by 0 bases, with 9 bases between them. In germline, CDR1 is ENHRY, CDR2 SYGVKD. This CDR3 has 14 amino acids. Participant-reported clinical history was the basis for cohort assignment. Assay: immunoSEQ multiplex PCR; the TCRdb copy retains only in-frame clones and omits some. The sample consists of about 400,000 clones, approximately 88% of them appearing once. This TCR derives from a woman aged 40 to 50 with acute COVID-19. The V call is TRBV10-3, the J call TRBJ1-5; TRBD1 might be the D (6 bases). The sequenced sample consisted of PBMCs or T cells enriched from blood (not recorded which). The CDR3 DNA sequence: TGTGCCATCAGCCAGGGGAATAGCAATCAGCCCCAGCATTTT. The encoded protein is CAISQGNSNQPQHF.